The 21 T cell receptor beta chains in this list originate from one sample, sequenced in a study of T cells of healthy individuals. TCRdb reprocessed the 5' RACE reads via MiXCR and lists one record per CDR3 protein. In the table there are about 53,000 distinct CDR3 sequences, roughly 14% of which are singletons. The receptor set was obtained from a human donor in good health.

Many counts were recorded for this clonotype. The genes are TRBV20-1 and TRBJ2-3; 13 bases align to TRBD2. The V and J ends lost 0 bases and 2 bases, in that order; junction bases with no gene match: 5. From germline, CDR1 is DFQATT and CDR2 SNEGSKA (reference sequence). The CDR3 is 17 residues long. The DNA of the CDR3 is TGCAGTGCTAGAGATCGGACTAGCGGGGGCCACACAGATACGCAGTATTTT. It encodes CSARDRTSGGHTDTQYF.

This clonotype was recorded many times. This rearrangement joins TRBV6-6 to TRBJ1-5; TRBD1 might be the D (6 bases). The germline V gene encodes CDR1 MNHNY and CDR2 SVGAGI (reference sequence). Trimming pared 4 bases from V and 1 base from J, leaving 14 bases between. The CDR3 totals 16 residues. The CDR3 here is CASSSSGGFSNQPQHF. In nucleotides, the CDR3 is TGTGCCAGCAGTTCTTCCGGGGGCTTCAGCAATCAGCCCCAGCATTTT.

This clonotype has just a few counts. The chain links TRBV10-3 to TRBJ2-2, with D perhaps matching TRBD1 (6 bases). The CDR3 is 15 amino acids. V was pared by 5 bases and J by 1 base, with 11 bases between. CDR1 ENHRY and CDR2 SYGVKD come from the germline V gene. The CDR3 spells CAISTGSMNTGELFF. Here the CDR3 DNA reads TGTGCCATCAGTACAGGGTCGATGAACACCGGGGAGCTGTTTTTT.

This clonotype was observed at least ten times. The rearrangement links TRBV6-5 to TRBJ2-2; possible D gene TRBD2, 5 bases. The length of the CDR3 is 15 residues. Trimming left V 8 bases short and J 3 bases short, with 16 bases between. CDR1 MNHEY and CDR2 SVGAGI come from the germline V gene. This chain's CDR3 is CASGLPRVYTGELFF. For the CDR3, the DNA is TGTGCCAGCGGTCTTCCGAGGGTGTACACCGGGGAGCTGTTTTTT.

The chain couples TRBV19 to TRBJ2-1, with TRBD2 as a possible D gene (7 bases). Germline CDR1 is LNHDA and CDR2 is SQIVND (reference sequence). Deletions cut 1 base from V and 4 bases from J, with 17 bases between. The CDR3 runs 17 residues. This CDR3 is CASSIAFRGGGYNEQFF. CDR3 nucleotides: TGTGCCAGTAGTATAGCTTTCAGGGGAGGGGGGTACAATGAGCAGTTCTTC.

The chain combines TRBV4-3 with TRBJ2-3; TRBD2 might be the D (5 bases). This CDR3 has 16 residues. V lost 0 bases to trimming and J lost 3 bases, with 13 bases between them. CDR1 and CDR2 from the germline V gene are LGHNA and YSLEER. The CDR3 nucleotides are TGCGCCAGCAGCCAAGATTACGGGGAGACGACAGATACGCAGTATTTT. It yields the protein CASSQDYGETTDTQYF.

Comment on this clonotype: This may stem from a read error, because a much larger clone lies one nucleotide away. The rearrangement joins TRBV20-1 to TRBJ2-5, with TRBD1 as a possible D gene (5 bases). The germline V gene has CDR1 DFQATT and CDR2 SNEGSKA (reference sequence). The CDR3 is 15 amino acids. The germline V and J ends were trimmed by 5 bases and 4 bases, with 20 bases remaining between them. The CDR3 DNA sequence: TGCAGTGCTCCTTCGGACAAGGGGCGCGGAGAGACCCAGTACTTC. Protein: CSAPSDKGRGETQYF.

The chain combines TRBV11-3 with TRBJ2-1; D possibly corresponds to TRBD2 (7 bases). From germline, CDR1 is SGHNT and CDR2 YENEEA. CDR3 size: 21 residues. The V and J ends lost 5 bases and 0 bases respectively, with 29 bases between them. The CDR3 coding sequence is TGTGCCAGCAGCCCCAATACGGGGGGCAGGGGATGGACATTCTCCTACAATGAGCAGTTCTTC. Its protein is CASSPNTGGRGWTFSYNEQFF.

This clonotype was seen many times. The chain uses TRBV5-4 and TRBJ1-6; 7 nucleotides align to TRBD1. The germline V gene has CDR1 SGHNT and CDR2 YYREEE (reference sequence). With 3 bases clipped from V and 6 bases from J, the junction kept 6 bases outside the gene matches. The CDR3 contains 15 residues. CDR3 in amino acids: CASSWRQGSNSPLHF. DNA of the CDR3: TGTGCCAGCAGCTGGAGACAGGGAAGTAATTCACCCCTCCACTTT.

This clonotype has ten or more counts. The chain employs TRBV27 and TRBJ1-2, with D possibly TRBD1 on 5 matching bases. CDR3 length: 13 residues. The germline CDR1 and CDR2 sequences are MNHEY and SMNVEV (reference sequence). V gave up 2 bases and J gave up 4 bases, with 8 bases separating them. DNA for the CDR3: TGTGCCAGCAGTTTACGGCAGGGCTATGGCTACACCTTC. It is translated as CASSLRQGYGYTF.

This clonotype was observed many times. The chain uses TRBV7-2 and TRBJ1-5; D is ambiguous. Germline lookup yields CDR1 SGHTA and CDR2 FQGNSA. Trimming stripped 3 bases from V and 3 bases from J, with 6 bases between. CDR3 length: 13 residues. CDR3 coding DNA: TGTGCCAGCAGCTTTGACAACAATCAGCCCCAGCATTTT. Its translation is CASSFDNNQPQHF.

This clonotype was found many times. This sequence joins TRBV4-1 and TRBJ2-1; possible D gene TRBD2, 5 bases. Germline values: CDR1 MGHRA, CDR2 YSYEKL. The CDR3 sequence is 15 residues long. Trimming took 1 base from V and 2 from J, leaving 9 bases between them. DNA of the CDR3: TGCGCCAGCAGCCAAGCTAGCCCCCCCTACAATGAGCAGTTCTTC. Amino acids: CASSQASPPYNEQFF.

This clonotype was observed many times. V is TRBV10-3 and J is TRBJ1-6, with D perhaps TRBD1 (5 bases). Per the germline V gene, CDR1 is ENHRY and CDR2 is SYGVKD. V was clipped by 3 bases and J by 9 bases, with 9 bases between them. This CDR3 contains 13 residues. In DNA form, the CDR3 reads TGTGCCATCAGTGATCAGGGATCTTCACCCCTCCACTTT. As protein: CAISDQGSSPLHF.

There are many counts of this clonotype. The chain links TRBV18 to TRBJ2-5, with D possibly matching TRBD1 (5 bases). The CDR3 length is 13 residues. V was trimmed by 0 bases and J by 3 bases, leaving 5 bases between them. CDR1 and CDR2 from the germline V gene are KGHSH and LQKENI. The CDR3 region is CASSPPGEETQYF. CDR3 DNA sequence: TGTGCCAGCTCACCACCAGGGGAAGAGACCCAGTACTTC.

This clonotype was counted a few times. This chain uses TRBV7-2 with TRBJ1-5; D is unclear. CDR3 length: 14 amino acids. Germline loops: CDR1 SGHTA, CDR2 FQGNSA. Trimming cost V 1 base and J 5 bases, with 9 bases left between them. CDR3 loop: CASSLDGRHQPQHF. The CDR3 bases are TGTGCCAGCAGCTTAGACGGGAGGCATCAGCCCCAGCATTTT.

This clonotype was recorded at least ten times. The gene calls are TRBV2 and TRBJ1-2; D call uncertain. The germline CDR1 and CDR2 sequences are SNHLY and FYNNEI. V shed 2 bases and J shed 7 bases, with 14 bases lying between them. The CDR3 has 14 amino acids. Here the CDR3 DNA reads TGTGCCAGCAGTGAAAACAACGTACGCCCTGGCTACACCTTC. Translating gives CASSENNVRPGYTF.

The gene calls are TRBV11-1 and TRBJ2-3; D is perhaps TRBD2 (6 bases). V was pared by 1 base and J by 0 bases, with 8 bases between. Germline V CDR1 and CDR2: SGHAT, FQDESV (reference sequence). This CDR3 spans 15 amino acids. The CDR3 loop reads CASSLVADSTDTQYF. CDR3 sequence (DNA): TGTGCCAGCAGCTTAGTAGCGGACAGCACAGATACGCAGTATTTT. Based on the CDR3 plus reference TRBV11-1 and TRBJ2-3, the full variable domain is EAEVAQSPRYKITEKSQAVAFWCDPISGHATLYWYRQILGQGPELLVQFQDESVVDDSQLPKDRFSAERLKGVDSTLKIQPAELGDSAMYLCASSLVADSTDTQYFGPGTRLTVL.

The chain joins TRBV20-1 to TRBJ2-7; a weak D match, TRBD1 (5 bases). V lost 5 bases, J lost 7 bases, and 15 bases lay in between. Germline CDR1 DFQATT, CDR2 SNEGSKA (reference sequence). CDR3 length: 12 amino acids. In DNA form, the CDR3 reads TGCAGTGCTGGACACCCAGGGCGGGAGCAGTACTTC. It codes for CSAGHPGREQYF.

The chain joins TRBV18 to TRBJ2-7, with TRBD2 matching 8 bases. The CDR3 has 12 amino acids. The germline gives CDR1 KGHSH, CDR2 LQKENI. The junction had 1 base not matched to a gene; V was cut back by 3 bases and J by 6 bases. CDR3 sequence: CASSPSGSEQYF. The CDR3 DNA reads TGTGCCAGCTCACCCAGCGGGAGCGAGCAGTACTTC.

This rearrangement joins TRBV2 to TRBJ2-2; no clear D gene. Trimming stripped 7 bases from V and 4 bases from J, with 10 bases between. The CDR3 has 13 amino acids. Germline V gives CDR1 SNHLY, CDR2 FYNNEI. The CDR3 reads CASKVTPTGELFF. Here the CDR3 DNA reads TGTGCCAGCAAGGTGACACCCACCGGGGAGCTGTTTTTT. Full variable domain (outside the CDR3, taken from reference TRBV2 and TRBJ2-2): EPEVTQTPSHQVTQMGQEVILRCVPISNHLYFYWYRQILGQKVEFLVSFYNNEISEKSEIFDDQFSVERPDGSNFTLKIRSTKLEDSAMYFCASKVTPTGELFFGEGSRLTVL.

This clonotype was observed many times. J is TRBJ1-3 and V is TRBV5-6; D is undetermined. The V end lost 4 bases, the J end lost 8 bases, and 13 bases lay between the germline ends. Germline CDR1 reads SGHDT; CDR2 reads YYEEEE. This CDR3 spans 13 amino acids. The chain's CDR3 is CASSKWEGYTIYF. CDR3 sequence (DNA): TGTGCCAGCAGCAAATGGGAAGGATACACCATATATTTT.